The 25 T cell receptor beta chains below come from one sample, sequenced in a study of blood T cell repertoires in COVID-19. The protocol was immunoSEQ multiplex PCR, while the TCRdb copy is restricted to in-frame clones and leaves out a portion. The sample carries about 42,000 clones, 89% recorded once. The specimen sequenced was peripheral blood. These receptors came from a human donor in a cohort sampled during active COVID-19.

The V and J genes are TRBV5-1 and TRBJ2-1; possibly TRBD2 for D (6 bases). The CDR3 has 13 residues. Germline values: CDR1 SGHRS, CDR2 YFSETQ. V dropped 2 bases and J dropped 7 bases, with 10 bases sitting between them. In nucleotides, the CDR3 is TGCGCCAGCAGCTTCGGCCGGGGGAATGAGCAGTTCTTC. Translating it yields CASSFGRGNEQFF.

The chain uses TRBV5-1 and TRBJ1-2; 8 nucleotides line up with TRBD1. This CDR3 is 13 amino acids long. Germline V gene data show CDR1 as SGHRS and CDR2 as YFSETQ. V dropped 6 bases and J dropped 2; count of bases not matched to a gene: 3. CDR3 region: CASTTGENYGYTF. The CDR3 nucleotides are TGCGCCAGCACGACAGGGGAAAACTATGGCTACACCTTC.

This chain connects TRBV6-2 or TRBV6-3 to TRBJ1-2; tentatively, D is TRBD1 (5 bases). The V end lost 2 bases, the J end lost 3 bases, and 7 bases lay between the germline ends. This CDR3 contains 13 residues. Germline CDR1 MNHEY, CDR2 SVGEGT. CDR3 sequence: CASSYGRDYGYTF. The CDR3 DNA is TGTGCCAGCAGTTACGGCAGGGACTATGGCTACACCTTC.

The chain uses TRBV11-3 and TRBJ2-3, with 7 positions matching TRBD1. V dropped 3 bases and J dropped 0; count of bases not matched to a gene: 3. The CDR3 contains 15 residues. Germline V gene sequence: CDR1 SGHNT, CDR2 YENEEA. In DNA, the CDR3 is TGTGCCAGCAGCTTGGGGACAGCTAGCACAGATACGCAGTATTTT. Residues: CASSLGTASTDTQYF.

This rearrangement joins TRBV6-5 to TRBJ1-2, with D maybe TRBD1 (6 bases). Per germline, CDR1 MNHEY and CDR2 SVGAGI. The CDR3 has 14 amino acids. V was shortened by 5 bases and J by 7 bases, with 17 bases between the two germline ends. This CDR3 is CASSKGRDRSGYTF. The CDR3 nucleotides are TGTGCCAGCAGTAAGGGGCGAGACAGGAGTGGCTACACCTTC.

V and J are TRBV28 and TRBJ2-7; maybe TRBD1 (5 bases). Trimming cost V 4 bases and J 6 bases, with 16 bases left between them. The CDR3 loop spans 14 amino acids. Germline CDR1 and CDR2: MDHEN and SYDVKM. CDR3 nucleotide sequence: TGTGCCAGCAGTTCACGCCGCAGGGTAACCGAGCAGTACTTC. This gives the protein CASSSRRRVTEQYF.

The V call is TRBV19, the J call TRBJ1-5; 10 bases are shared with TRBD1. CDR1 and CDR2 from the germline V gene are LNHDA and SQIVND (reference sequence). The junction had 7 bases not matched to a gene; V was cut back by 5 bases and J by 3 bases. This CDR3 comprises 16 residues. The CDR3 reads CASSPQDRGFNQPQHF. Here the CDR3 DNA reads TGTGCCAGTAGTCCGCAGGACAGGGGGTTCAATCAGCCCCAGCATTTT.

This chain joins TRBV5-1 and TRBJ1-2; a possible D gene is TRBD1 (5 bases). Trimming took off 4 bases at V and 10 bases at J, with 14 bases between the two ends. Germline-derived CDR1 and CDR2 are SGHRS and YFSETQ. The CDR3 runs to 12 residues. The CDR3 DNA sequence: TGCGCCAGCAGCCTGTCGGACACTTTCTACACCTTC. Translating gives CASSLSDTFYTF.

The chain is built from TRBV3-1 (or the pseudogene TRBV3-2) and TRBJ1-1; D not certain. Germline V gives CDR1 LGHDT, CDR2 YNNKEL (reference sequence). V lost 2 bases to trimming and J lost 5 bases, with 9 bases between them. The CDR3 runs 13 residues. The CDR3 loop is CASSQMVATEAFF. The CDR3 DNA reads as TGTGCCAGCAGCCAAATGGTTGCGACTGAAGCTTTCTTT.

V gene TRBV29-1 combines with J gene TRBJ1-5; 7 bases align to TRBD1. The CDR3 extends over 13 amino acids. The germline V gene encodes CDR1 SQVTM and CDR2 ANQGSEA. The J segment lost 0 bases and the V segment lost 5 bases, leaving 1 base of the junction unmatched. CDR3 sequence: CSVRDSSNQPQHF. The DNA for the CDR3 is TGCAGCGTTCGGGACAGTAGCAATCAGCCCCAGCATTTT.

In its sample, this clone was seen once. V and J are TRBV18 and TRBJ1-6, with TRBD1 identical over 7 bases. The length of the CDR3 is 15 residues. CDR1 and CDR2 (germline): KGHSH, LQKENI. Trimming removed 4 bases from V and 4 bases from J; junction bases left unmatched: 4. The CDR3 DNA reads TGTGCCAGCTCACTGGAGACAGGGTATAATTCACCCCTCCACTTT. This gives the protein CASSLETGYNSPLHF.

V usage is TRBV7-6 and J usage is TRBJ2-7; TRBD2 matches 8 bases. Germline V gene lookup returns CDR1 SGHVS and CDR2 FNYEAQ. The CDR3 is made up of 12 amino acids. Losses at the gene ends were 4 bases for V and 6 bases for J; bases not matched to a gene: 2. The CDR3: CASSSGTSEQYF. CDR3 in DNA: TGTGCCAGCAGCTCAGGGACTAGCGAGCAGTACTTC. The whole variable domain, filled in from reference TRBV7-6 and TRBJ2-7, reads GAGVSQSPRYKVTKRGQDVALRCDPISGHVSLYWYRQALGQGPEFLTYFNYEAQQDKSGLPNDRFSAERPEGSISTLTIQRTEQRDSAMYRCASSSGTSEQYFGPGTRLTVT.

V is TRBV5-1 and J is TRBJ2-5; 11 bases match TRBD2. V lost 1 base, J lost 1 base, and 0 bases stayed unmatched. The CDR3 sequence is 15 residues long. CDR1 and CDR2 from the germline V gene are SGHRS and YFSETQ. CDR3 in amino acids: CASSLTSGSQETQYF. The CDR3 DNA is TGCGCCAGCAGCTTGACTAGCGGGAGCCAAGAGACCCAGTACTTC.

CDR3 nucleotides: TGTGCTAGTGGGTACAGGGGAAGCTCCTATAATTCACCCCTCCACTTT. It is translated as CASGYRGSSYNSPLHF. The chain uses TRBV12-5 and TRBJ1-6, with 7 nucleotides matching TRBD1. V trimming: 6 bases; J trimming: 0 bases; junction bases outside the gene matches: 5. The CDR3 extends over 16 amino acids. Germline V gene lookup returns CDR1 LGHNT and CDR2 FRNRAP. Complete variable domain (other parts from reference TRBV12-5 and TRBJ1-6): DARVTQTPRHKVTEMGQEVTMRCQPILGHNTVFWYRQTMMQGLELLAYFRNRAPLDDSGMPKDRFSAEMPDATLATLKIQPSEPRDSAVYFCASGYRGSSYNSPLHFGNGTRLTVT.

The V and J genes are TRBV25-1 and TRBJ2-7; 7 bases are shared with TRBD1. The CDR3 totals 15 residues. Germline V lookup: CDR1 MGHDK, CDR2 SYGVNS. V shed 5 bases, J shed 5 bases, and the junction held 12 bases outside the gene matches. The DNA of the CDR3 is TGTGCCAGCAGTAGACTTCCTCAGGGGGTCCACGAGCAGTACTTC. Translation gives CASSRLPQGVHEQYF.

V usage is TRBV6-6 and J usage is TRBJ2-2; TRBD1 matches 10 bases. The germline gives CDR1 MNHNY, CDR2 SVGAGI (reference sequence). The CDR3 is 14 residues long. With 6 bases clipped from V and 6 bases from J, the junction kept 4 bases outside the gene matches. The CDR3 DNA follows: TGTGCCAGCAGCCGGGACAGGGGATCCGGGGAGCTGTTTTTT. It encodes CASSRDRGSGELFF.

This rearrangement joins TRBV10-3 to TRBJ1-1, with D possibly TRBD1 on 5 matching bases. V was clipped by 7 bases and J by 4 bases, with 13 bases between them. The V gene's germline CDR1 is ENHRY and CDR2 SYGVKD. The CDR3 runs to 13 residues. CDR3 DNA: TGTGCCATCACCGGGGGGGGGTTCACTGAAGCTTTCTTT. Translating it yields CAITGGGFTEAFF.

This chain links TRBV30 with TRBJ2-3; 7 nucleotides align to TRBD2. There are 16 residues in the CDR3. With 5 bases clipped from V and 2 bases from J, the junction kept 13 bases outside the gene matches. From germline, CDR1 is GTSNPN and CDR2 SVGIG (reference sequence). The CDR3 protein is CAWGKGTNHYTDTQYF. The DNA of the CDR3 is TGTGCCTGGGGTAAAGGGACTAACCATTACACAGATACGCAGTATTTT. Combining the CDR3 with reference TRBV30 and TRBJ2-3 gives the whole variable domain SQTIHQWPATLVQPVGSPLSLECTVEGTSNPNLYWYRQAAGRGLQLLFYSVGIGQISSEVPQNLSASRPQDRQFILSSKKLLLSDSGFYLCAWGKGTNHYTDTQYFGPGTRLTVL.

The chain has TRBV4-3 and TRBJ2-1, with 10 bases that match TRBD2. Germline-derived CDR1 and CDR2 are LGHNA and YSLEER. The CDR3 spans 16 residues. V lost 1 base, J lost 7 bases, and 7 bases stayed unmatched. In DNA form, the CDR3 reads TGCGCCAGCAGCCAAGTTTATAGCGGGGGGAGTAATGAGCAGTTCTTC. It encodes CASSQVYSGGSNEQFF.

The V call is TRBV29-1, the J call TRBJ2-5, with 7 bases that match TRBD1. This CDR3 spans 12 amino acids. The J segment lost 2 bases and the V segment lost 6 bases, leaving 3 bases of the junction unmatched. Germline CDR1 SQVTM, CDR2 ANQGSEA. The DNA for the CDR3 is TGCAGCGTCACGACAGGGCAAGAGACCCAGTACTTC. This translates into CSVTTGQETQYF.

CDR3 nucleotides: TGTGCCAGCAGAAGGGGATCTCAGCCCCAGCATTTT. This codes for CASRRGSQPQHF. This chain connects TRBV12-3 or TRBV12-4 to TRBJ1-5, with D tentatively TRBD1 (5 bases). Trimming shortened V by 6 bases and J by 6 bases, and 9 bases separated the two germline ends. The CDR3 runs to 12 residues.

The chain is built from TRBV18 and TRBJ2-1, with 12 bases that match TRBD2. The CDR3 length is 17 residues. CDR1 is KGHSH and CDR2 is LQKENI in the germline V gene. V was clipped by 3 bases and J by 7 bases; unmatched bases: 10. CDR3 sequence reads: CASSPYLGLAGNNEQFF. The CDR3 DNA follows: TGTGCCAGCTCACCCTACCTCGGACTAGCGGGAAATAATGAGCAGTTCTTC.

The V call is TRBV7-7, the J call TRBJ2-1, with 8 bases lining up with TRBD2. This CDR3 contains 16 residues. The V gene end was trimmed by 6 bases and the J gene end by 4 bases; junction bases not matched to a gene: 11. Germline CDR1 reads SSHAT; CDR2 reads FNYEAQ (reference sequence). CDR3 amino acids: CASSPTPAGVYNEQFF. CDR3 coding DNA: TGTGCCAGCAGTCCAACCCCAGCGGGGGTGTACAATGAGCAGTTCTTC.

CDR3 amino acids: CSAQARAREQYF. The CDR3 DNA reads TGCAGCGCTCAGGCGAGGGCCCGGGAGCAGTACTTC. The V call is TRBV29-1, the J call TRBJ2-7; TRBD2 is a possible D gene (5 bases). CDR3 length equals 12 residues. The germline V and J ends were trimmed by 7 bases and 7 bases, with 17 bases remaining between them. CDR1 and CDR2 (germline): SQVTM, ANQGSEA.

The gene calls are TRBV9 and TRBJ1-1, with D tentatively TRBD1 (5 bases). This CDR3 has 15 amino acids. V was pared by 3 bases and J by 0 bases, with 12 bases between. In germline, CDR1 is SGDLS, CDR2 YYNGEE. Written as DNA, the CDR3 is TGTGCCAGCAGCGCACGGACAACCATGAACACTGAAGCTTTCTTT. This codes for CASSARTTMNTEAFF.